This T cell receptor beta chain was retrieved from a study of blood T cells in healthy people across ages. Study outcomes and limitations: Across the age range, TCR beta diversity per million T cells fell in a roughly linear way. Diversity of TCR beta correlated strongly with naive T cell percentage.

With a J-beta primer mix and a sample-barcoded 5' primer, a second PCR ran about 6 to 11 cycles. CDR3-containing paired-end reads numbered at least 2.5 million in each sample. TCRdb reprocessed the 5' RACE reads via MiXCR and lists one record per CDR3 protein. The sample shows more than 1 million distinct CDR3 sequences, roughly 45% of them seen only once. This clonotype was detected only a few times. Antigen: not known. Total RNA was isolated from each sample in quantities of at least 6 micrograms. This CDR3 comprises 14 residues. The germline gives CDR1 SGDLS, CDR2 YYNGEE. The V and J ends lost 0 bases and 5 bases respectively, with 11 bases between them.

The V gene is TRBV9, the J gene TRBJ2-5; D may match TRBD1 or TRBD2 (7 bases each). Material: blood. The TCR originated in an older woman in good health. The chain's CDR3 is CASSVAQGGETQYF. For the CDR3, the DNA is TGTGCCAGCAGCGTAGCGCAGGGGGGGGAGACCCAGTACTTC.